This T cell receptor (beta chain) emerged from a study of blood T cell repertoires in COVID-19. Overall study: Sites in the United States, Italy and Spain provided acute and convalescent COVID-19 samples. Sources were T cells, B-cell-depleted T cells, or PBMCs; the material itself was cDNA or gDNA.

Per the study methods: Amplification of reference gene primers was used by the study to estimate nucleated cell counts. Sequencing was performed with immunoSEQ multiplex PCR; in TCRdb, only in-frame clones are kept and a portion is missing. Clonal size and the V and J genes are those of that table, whereas D and trimming came from the DNA. The data hold about 200,000 clones, with around nine tenths observed a single time. The CDR3 sequence is 15 residues long. Germline-derived CDR1 and CDR2 are SGHNT and YYREEE (reference sequence). The V and J ends lost 4 bases and 0 bases, in that order; junction bases with no gene match: 5.

The sequenced material came from peripheral blood. The origin of this receptor is a man in his forties with active or convalescent COVID-19. The V gene is TRBV5-4, the J gene TRBJ2-7; 9 nucleotides align to TRBD1. DNA of the CDR3: TGTGCCAGCAGCCCTGGGACAGGGAGCTCCTACGAGCAGTACTTC. Its translation: CASSPGTGSSYEQYF. The full variable domain, rest sourced from reference TRBV5-4 and TRBJ2-7, is ETGVTQSPTHLIKTRGQQVTLRCSSQSGHNTVSWYQQALGQGPQFIFQYYREEENGRGNFPPRFSGLQFPNYSSELNVNALELDDSALYLCASSPGTGSSYEQYFGPGTRLTVT.